Below are 18 T cell receptor beta chains sequenced from a single sample in a study of cytomegalovirus exposure and HLA in healthy donors. Clones were sequenced by immunoSEQ multiplex PCR, and TCRdb holds only the in-frame ones, with some missing. The sample records about 110,000 clones, around 85% being singletons. What was sequenced was PBMCs. Receptor source: a woman under 30 in good health and CMV-seronegative.

CDR3 amino acids: CASSSTGGNEKLFF. DNA for the CDR3: TGTGCCAGCAGCTCGACAGGGGGTAATGAAAAACTGTTTTTT. The chain combines TRBV7-9 with TRBJ1-4, with 9 nucleotides matching TRBD1. With 4 bases clipped from V and 4 bases from J, the junction kept 1 base outside the gene matches. CDR3 length: 14 amino acids. Germline-derived CDR1 and CDR2 are SEHNR and FQNEAQ (reference sequence).

The rearrangement links TRBV12-1 to TRBJ1-6. TRBV12-1 is shown as a pseudogene. CDR3 size: 14 residues. The CDR3 region is CASSFERIDSPLHF. For the CDR3, the DNA is TGTGCCAGCAGCTTCGAGAGGATTGATTCACCCCTCCACTTT.

V gene TRBV9 combines with J gene TRBJ2-5; D remains ambiguous. The CDR3 is made up of 13 amino acids. The V end lost 0 bases, the J end lost 5 bases, and 8 bases lay between the germline ends. CDR1 is SGDLS and CDR2 is YYNGEE in the germline V gene. The chain's CDR3 is CASSVVPRETQYF. In nucleotides, the CDR3 is TGTGCCAGCAGCGTAGTCCCCCGGGAGACCCAGTACTTC.

This rearrangement joins TRBV21-1 to TRBJ1-1; the table calls TRBD1, which could not be checked here. TRBV21-1 is designated a pseudogene. The CDR3 spans 14 residues. The CDR3 bases are TGTGTCAGGGAAGGGGGCGGGGTTGGCACTGAAGCTTTCTTT. It is translated as CVREGGGVGTEAFF.

There are many counts of this clone. The CDR3 sequence: CASSSPLSREINSPLHF. CDR3 bases: TGTGCCAGCAGTTCGCCCCTTAGCAGGGAAATCAATTCACCCCTCCACTTT. J is TRBJ1-6 and V is TRBV7-2, with D tentatively TRBD1 (5 bases). Per the germline V gene, CDR1 is SGHTA and CDR2 is FQGNSA. Trimming removed 6 bases at V and 7 bases at J, with 22 bases between. The CDR3 spans 17 residues.

The chain combines TRBV2 with TRBJ1-5, with TRBD1 identical over 7 bases. The CDR3 contains 13 residues. V shed 7 bases, J shed 2 bases, and the junction held 2 bases outside the gene matches. Per the germline V gene, CDR1 is SNHLY and CDR2 is FYNNEI. The CDR3 DNA follows: TGTGCCAGCAACGACAGGGGCAATCAGCCCCAGCATTTT. Translated: CASNDRGNQPQHF. Complete variable domain (other parts from reference TRBV2 and TRBJ1-5): EPEVTQTPSHQVTQMGQEVILRCVPISNHLYFYWYRQILGQKVEFLVSFYNNEISEKSEIFDDQFSVERPDGSNFTLKIRSTKLEDSAMYFCASNDRGNQPQHFGDGTRLSIL.

The V call is TRBV15, the J call TRBJ1-1, with 9 bases lining up with TRBD1. The CDR3 is made up of 14 amino acids. J was trimmed by 6 bases and V by 6 bases; bases with no gene match: 8. Germline CDR1 is LNHNV and CDR2 is YYDKDF (reference sequence). In nucleotides, the CDR3 is TGTGCCACCAGGAACAGGGGGCATATCCCTGAAGCTTTCTTT. Its translation: CATRNRGHIPEAFF.

The chain combines TRBV5-8 with TRBJ2-3; maybe TRBD1 (5 bases). CDR3 length: 13 amino acids. Germline-derived CDR1 and CDR2 are SGHTS and YDEGEE. V lost 0 bases to trimming and J lost 6 bases, with 8 bases between them. CDR3 sequence (DNA): TGTGCCAGCAGCTTGGGGGGCCGGGATACGCAGTATTTT. Its protein is CASSLGGRDTQYF. The full variable domain, completed using reference TRBV5-8 and TRBJ2-3, is EAGVTQSPTHLIKTRGQQATLRCSPISGHTSVYWYQQALGLGLQFLLWYDEGEERNRGNFPPRFSGRQFPNYSSELNVNALELEDSALYLCASSLGGRDTQYFGPGTRLTVL.

This chain joins TRBV7-7 and TRBJ2-3; 9 nucleotides line up with TRBD2. The CDR3 has 16 amino acids. The germline gives CDR1 SSHAT, CDR2 FNYEAQ (reference sequence). V gave up 6 bases and J gave up 4 bases; unmatched junction bases: 11. This CDR3 reads CASSQGPGLAADTQYF. The CDR3 region has the DNA TGTGCCAGCAGTCAAGGGCCGGGACTAGCAGCAGATACGCAGTATTTT.

The chain employs TRBV5-1 and TRBJ1-4, with D perhaps TRBD1 (6 bases). The germline V gene encodes CDR1 SGHRS and CDR2 YFSETQ. Trimming stripped 2 bases from V and 6 bases from J, with 11 bases between. The CDR3 has 14 amino acids. The CDR3 nucleotides are TGCGCCAGCAGCTTCGGACAGCCCGATGAAAAACTGTTTTTT. Translated, it gives CASSFGQPDEKLFF.

The V call is TRBV28, the J call TRBJ2-2; D not resolved. There are 13 residues in the CDR3. From germline, CDR1 is MDHEN and CDR2 SYDVKM. With 7 bases removed from V and 1 base from J, the gap between germline ends came to 7 bases. As DNA, the CDR3 is TGTGCCAGCAAGTCAGTGAACACCGGGGAGCTGTTTTTT. It translates to CASKSVNTGELFF.

This sequence joins TRBV6-1 and TRBJ1-2; 10 positions agree with TRBD1. This CDR3 is built from 13 residues. With 5 bases clipped from V and 5 bases from J, the junction kept 2 bases outside the gene matches. Germline CDR1 is MNHNS and CDR2 is SASEGT. This chain's CDR3 is CASSLDRGYGYTF. Here the CDR3 DNA reads TGTGCCAGCAGTTTGGACAGGGGGTATGGCTACACCTTC.

The count of this clone is one. The chain links TRBV29-1 to TRBJ1-1; 8 bases fit TRBD1. This CDR3 region has 18 residues. Germline trimming cut 3 bases from V and 1 base from J; bases unmatched to any gene: 16. Germline V gene data show CDR1 as SQVTM and CDR2 as ANQGSEA. CDR3 DNA: TGCAGCGTTGACCCCTGGTCCCGGACAGGGTCGGCGAACACTGAAGCTTTCTTT. It specifies CSVDPWSRTGSANTEAFF.

This clone showed up just once. This rearrangement joins TRBV27 to TRBJ1-6, with no clear D. This CDR3 is 13 amino acids long. V was shortened by 11 bases and J by 0 bases, with 8 bases between the two germline ends. Germline V gives CDR1 MNHEY, CDR2 SMNVEV (reference sequence). The CDR3 DNA is TGTGCCTGTTCCAGCTCCTATAATTCACCCCTCCACTTT. Translation gives CACSSSYNSPLHF.

The V gene is TRBV5-6, the J gene TRBJ2-1; tentatively, D is TRBD1 (6 bases). The germline gives CDR1 SGHDT, CDR2 YYEEEE. V lost 4 bases to trimming and J lost 2 bases, with 10 bases between them. The CDR3 covers 14 residues. In nucleotides, the CDR3 is TGTGCCAGCAGCCAGACAGGACCCTACAATGAGCAGTTCTTC. It translates to CASSQTGPYNEQFF. Looking up the rest from reference TRBV5-6 and TRBJ2-1 gives the full variable domain: DAGVTQSPTHLIKTRGQQVTLRCSPKSGHDTVSWYQQALGQGPQFIFQYYEEEERQRGNFPDRFSGHQFPNYSSELNVNALLLGDSALYLCASSQTGPYNEQFFGPGTRLTVL.

The chain's CDR3 is CASSYGTLTVYEQYF. For the CDR3, the DNA is TGTGCCAGCAGTTACGGCACTCTGACAGTCTACGAGCAGTACTTC. The V and J genes are TRBV6-5 and TRBJ2-7; tentatively, D is TRBD1 (5 bases). The CDR3 is made up of 15 amino acids. CDR1 MNHEY and CDR2 SVGAGI come from the germline V gene. Trimming pared 2 bases from V and 3 bases from J, leaving 14 bases between.

The chain recombines TRBV6-5 with TRBJ2-7; perhaps TRBD2 as D (6 bases). The V gene lost 5 bases and the J gene lost 4 bases, with 15 bases spanning the gap. The CDR3 contains 14 residues. Germline-derived CDR1 and CDR2 are MNHEY and SVGAGI. The CDR3 region is CASSRVGSSYEQYF. Here the CDR3 DNA reads TGTGCCAGCAGTCGGGTCGGGAGCTCTTACGAGCAGTACTTC.

The chain uses TRBV7-9 and TRBJ1-6; D perhaps matches TRBD1 (6 bases). Germline V gene sequence: CDR1 SEHNR, CDR2 FQNEAQ (reference sequence). This CDR3 comprises 17 residues. The ends were cut back, 1 base at V and 7 bases at J, with 17 bases in the middle. CDR3 protein: CASSLVLVGGGNSPLHF. DNA of the CDR3: TGTGCCAGCAGCTTAGTCCTGGTAGGGGGGGGCAATTCACCCCTCCACTTT.